This TCR beta chain was identified in a study of OX40 agonist ivuxolimab in advanced cancers. Study-wide background: Under the entry rules, prior anti-PD-1, anti-PD-L1 or anti-CTLA-4 therapy was allowed, and 35% to 40% had some.

Using immunoSEQ multiplex PCR, the repertoire was profiled, and TCRdb retains in-frame clones only, with some absent. The sample holds around 50,000 clones; roughly 79% are singletons and the top ten take roughly 7.3%. Looked up from germline, CDR1 is LNHDA and CDR2 is SQIVND (reference sequence). The junction had 12 bases not matched to a gene; V was cut back by 7 bases and J by 2 bases. The CDR3 spans 17 residues. Whole-study results and caveats: CD8+ T cells were the subset that, on average, had more expanded clones than CD4+.

Regarding this clone: Its specificity is unknown.

This sample comprised CD4+ or CD8+ T cells sorted from blood, obtained in a trial of the OX40 agonist ivuxolimab. The chain uses TRBV19 and TRBJ2-7; 12 bases match TRBD2. This TCR came from an adult with an advanced solid tumor such as melanoma, head and neck, liver or kidney cancer. The CDR3 sequence is CASTQGTSGSIPYEQYF. CDR3 DNA sequence: TGTGCCAGTACCCAGGGGACTAGCGGGTCCATTCCCTACGAGCAGTACTTC.